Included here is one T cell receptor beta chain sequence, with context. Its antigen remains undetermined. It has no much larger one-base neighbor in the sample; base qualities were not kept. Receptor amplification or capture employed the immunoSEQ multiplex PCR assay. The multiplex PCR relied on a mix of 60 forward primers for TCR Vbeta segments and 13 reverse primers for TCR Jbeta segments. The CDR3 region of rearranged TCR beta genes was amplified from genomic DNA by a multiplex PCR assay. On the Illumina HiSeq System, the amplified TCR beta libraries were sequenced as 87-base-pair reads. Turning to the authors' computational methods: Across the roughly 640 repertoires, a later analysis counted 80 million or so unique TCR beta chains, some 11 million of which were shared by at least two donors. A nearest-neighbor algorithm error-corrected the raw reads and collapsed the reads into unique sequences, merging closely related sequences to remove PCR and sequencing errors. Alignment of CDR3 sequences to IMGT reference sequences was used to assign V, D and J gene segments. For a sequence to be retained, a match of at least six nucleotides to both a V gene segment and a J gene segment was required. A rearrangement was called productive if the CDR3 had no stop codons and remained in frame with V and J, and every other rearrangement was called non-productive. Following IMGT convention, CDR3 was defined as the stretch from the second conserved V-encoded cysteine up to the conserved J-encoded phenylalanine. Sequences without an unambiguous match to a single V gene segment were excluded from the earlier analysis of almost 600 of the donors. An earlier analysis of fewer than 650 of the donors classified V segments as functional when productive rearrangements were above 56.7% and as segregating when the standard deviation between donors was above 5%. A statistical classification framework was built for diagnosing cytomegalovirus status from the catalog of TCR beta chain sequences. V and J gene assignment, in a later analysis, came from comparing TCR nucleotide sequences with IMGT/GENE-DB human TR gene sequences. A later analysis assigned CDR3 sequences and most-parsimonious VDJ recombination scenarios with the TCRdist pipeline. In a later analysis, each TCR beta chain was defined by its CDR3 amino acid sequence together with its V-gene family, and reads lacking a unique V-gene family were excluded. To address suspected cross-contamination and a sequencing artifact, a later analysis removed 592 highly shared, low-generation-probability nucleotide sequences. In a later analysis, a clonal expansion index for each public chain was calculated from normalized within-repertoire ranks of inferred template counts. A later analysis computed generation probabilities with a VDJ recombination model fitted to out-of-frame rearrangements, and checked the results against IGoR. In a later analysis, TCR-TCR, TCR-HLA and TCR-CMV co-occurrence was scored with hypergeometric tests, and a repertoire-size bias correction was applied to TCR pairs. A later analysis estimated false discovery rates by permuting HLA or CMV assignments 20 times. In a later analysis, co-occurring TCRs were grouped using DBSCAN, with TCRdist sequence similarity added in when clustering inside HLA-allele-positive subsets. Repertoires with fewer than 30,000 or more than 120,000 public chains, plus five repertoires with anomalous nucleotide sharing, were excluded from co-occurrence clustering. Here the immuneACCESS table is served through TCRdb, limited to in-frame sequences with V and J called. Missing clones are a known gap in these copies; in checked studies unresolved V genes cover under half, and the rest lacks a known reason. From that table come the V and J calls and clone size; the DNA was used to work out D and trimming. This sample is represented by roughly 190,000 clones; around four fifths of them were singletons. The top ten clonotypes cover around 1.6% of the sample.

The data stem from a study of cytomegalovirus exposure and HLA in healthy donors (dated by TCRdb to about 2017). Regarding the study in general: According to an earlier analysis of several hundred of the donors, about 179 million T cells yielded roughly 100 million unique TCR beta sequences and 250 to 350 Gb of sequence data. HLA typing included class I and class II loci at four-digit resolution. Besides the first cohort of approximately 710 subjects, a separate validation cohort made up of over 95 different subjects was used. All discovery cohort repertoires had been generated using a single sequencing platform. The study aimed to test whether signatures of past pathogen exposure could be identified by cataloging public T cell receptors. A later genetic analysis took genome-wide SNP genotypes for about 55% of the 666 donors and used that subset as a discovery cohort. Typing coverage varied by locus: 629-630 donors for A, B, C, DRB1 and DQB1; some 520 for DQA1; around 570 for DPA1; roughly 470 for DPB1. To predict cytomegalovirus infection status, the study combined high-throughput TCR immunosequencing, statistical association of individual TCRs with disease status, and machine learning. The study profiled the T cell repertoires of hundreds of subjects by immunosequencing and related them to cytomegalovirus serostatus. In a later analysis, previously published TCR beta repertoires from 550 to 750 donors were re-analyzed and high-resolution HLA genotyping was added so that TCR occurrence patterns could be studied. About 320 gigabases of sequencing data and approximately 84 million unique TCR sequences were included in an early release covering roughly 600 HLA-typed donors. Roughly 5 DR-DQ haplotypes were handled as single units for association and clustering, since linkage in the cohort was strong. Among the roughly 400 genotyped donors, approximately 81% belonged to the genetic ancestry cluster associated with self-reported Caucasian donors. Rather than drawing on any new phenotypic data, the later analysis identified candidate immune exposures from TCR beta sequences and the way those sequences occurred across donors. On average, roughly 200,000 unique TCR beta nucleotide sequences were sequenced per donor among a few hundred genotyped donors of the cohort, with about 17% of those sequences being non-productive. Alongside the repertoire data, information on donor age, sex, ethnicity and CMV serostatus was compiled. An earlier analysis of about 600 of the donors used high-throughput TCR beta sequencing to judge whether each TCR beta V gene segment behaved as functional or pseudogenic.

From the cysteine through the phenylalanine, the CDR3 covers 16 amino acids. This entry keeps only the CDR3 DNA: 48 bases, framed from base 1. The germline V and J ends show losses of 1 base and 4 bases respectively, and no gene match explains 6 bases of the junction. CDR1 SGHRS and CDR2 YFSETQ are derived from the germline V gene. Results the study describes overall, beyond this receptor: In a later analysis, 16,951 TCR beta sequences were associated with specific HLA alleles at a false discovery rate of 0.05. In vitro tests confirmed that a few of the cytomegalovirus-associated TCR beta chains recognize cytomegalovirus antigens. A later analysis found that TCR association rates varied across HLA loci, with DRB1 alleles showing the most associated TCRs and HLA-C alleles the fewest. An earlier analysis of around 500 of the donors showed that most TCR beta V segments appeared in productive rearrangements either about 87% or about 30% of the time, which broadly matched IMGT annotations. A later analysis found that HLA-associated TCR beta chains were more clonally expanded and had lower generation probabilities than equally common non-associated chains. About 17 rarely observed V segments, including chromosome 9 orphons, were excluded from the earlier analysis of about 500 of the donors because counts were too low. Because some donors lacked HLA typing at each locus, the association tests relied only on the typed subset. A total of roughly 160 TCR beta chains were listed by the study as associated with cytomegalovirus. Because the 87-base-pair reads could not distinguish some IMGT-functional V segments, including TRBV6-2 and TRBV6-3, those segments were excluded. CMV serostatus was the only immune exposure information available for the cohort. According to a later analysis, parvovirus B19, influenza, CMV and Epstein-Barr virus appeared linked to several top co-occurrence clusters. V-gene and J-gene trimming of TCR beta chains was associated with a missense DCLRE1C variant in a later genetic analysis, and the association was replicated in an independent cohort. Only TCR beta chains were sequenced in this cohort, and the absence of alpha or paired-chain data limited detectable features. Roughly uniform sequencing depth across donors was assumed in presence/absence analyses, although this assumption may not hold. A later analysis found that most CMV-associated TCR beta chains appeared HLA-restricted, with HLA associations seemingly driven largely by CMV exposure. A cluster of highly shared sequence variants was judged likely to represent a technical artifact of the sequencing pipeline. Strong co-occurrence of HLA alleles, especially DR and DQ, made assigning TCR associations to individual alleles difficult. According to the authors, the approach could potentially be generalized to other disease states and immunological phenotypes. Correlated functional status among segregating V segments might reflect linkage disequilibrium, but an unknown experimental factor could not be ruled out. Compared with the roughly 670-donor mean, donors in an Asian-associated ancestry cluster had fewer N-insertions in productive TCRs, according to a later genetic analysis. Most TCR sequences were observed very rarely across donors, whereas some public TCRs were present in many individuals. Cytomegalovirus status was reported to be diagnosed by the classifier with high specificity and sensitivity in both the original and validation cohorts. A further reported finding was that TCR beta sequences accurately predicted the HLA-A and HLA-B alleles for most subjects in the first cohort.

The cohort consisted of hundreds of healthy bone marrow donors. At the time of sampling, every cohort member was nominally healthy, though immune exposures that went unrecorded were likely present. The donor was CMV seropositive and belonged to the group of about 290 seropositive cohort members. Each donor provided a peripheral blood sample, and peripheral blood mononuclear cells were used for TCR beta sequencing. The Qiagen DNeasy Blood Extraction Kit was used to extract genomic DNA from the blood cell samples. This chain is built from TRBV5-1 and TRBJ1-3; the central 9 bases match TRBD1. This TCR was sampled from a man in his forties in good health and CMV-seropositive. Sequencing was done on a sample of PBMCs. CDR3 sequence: CASSLLGQGSGNTIYF. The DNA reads TGCGCCAGCAGCTTGCTCGGACAGGGGTCCGGAAACACCATATATTTT.